The T cell receptor beta chain under discussion was sequenced for a study of blood T cell repertoires in COVID-19 (TCRdb year 2020). With respect to the entire study: Samples from collaborators originated in the United States, Italy and Spain and spanned both the acute and convalescent phases of COVID-19. The prospective study material was composed of cDNA or gDNA derived from T cells, B-cell-depleted T cells, or PBMCs. Subjects who had been exposed to COVID-19, were actively infected with it, or had recovered from it provided the deeply sampled blood TCRbeta repertoires that made up the dataset. The repertoires were made available in a free public database intended to serve as a resource for research on the immune response to SARS-CoV-2. Samples were obtained from the ongoing ImmuneRACE study (first 160 participants) and from 1,254 subjects provided by 6 global collaborators. The sample metadata nearly always contained a de-identified subject ID, COVID-19 status, age in years and sex. Where available, HLA class I and class II types were obtained from metadata supplied by the sample provider rather than from assay-based typing. The research as a whole found: The amount of clinical and demographic metadata varied by source and participant and was provided uncurated.

For this clone: This clone's antigen is unknown. Per-base quality was not reported, and no clone a single base away is much larger than it.

Collaborating institutions collected whole blood in K2EDTA tubes following their own protocols. For TCRbeta analysis, collaborator samples were shipped as frozen whole blood, as isolated PBMCs, or as DNA extracted from either sample type. The immunoSEQ Assay, a bias-controlled multiplex PCR, was used to amplify TCRbeta CDR3 regions from genomic DNA. As for the original processing: The number of nucleated cells in each sample was estimated by amplification of reference gene primers within the assay. To quantify the absolute abundance of each unique TCRbeta CDR3 rearrangement, sequence reads were collapsed and filtered. For each sample, productive Simpson clonality was calculated as the square root of Simpson's diversity index across productive rearrangements. This is the immuneACCESS table as TCRdb keeps it, with only in-frame sequences that have V and J called. A part of the clones is gone; compared with another copy, unresolved V genes explain less than half, and the rest is unexplained. V, J and clone size derive from that table, while D and trimming were established from the DNA sequence. Within this sample are some 120,000 clones, with more than 70% of them counted one time only. The leading ten clones occupy 1.9% of the sample.

The CDR3 numbers 11 residues from cysteine through phenylalanine. CDR3 DNA is the only sequence kept; it has 33 bases, read in frame from the first base. Trimming removed 5 bases from V and 5 bases from J, leaving 6 bases between the germline ends. The sequence came from a man aged 65 to 85 with acute or convalescent COVID-19. The rearrangement combines TRBV12-3 or TRBV12-4 with TRBJ1-2, with an unclear D gene assignment. Sequencing used peripheral blood. The CDR3 protein sequence reads: CASSRSYGYTF. DNA sequence: TGTGCCAGCAGTCGGAGTTATGGCTACACCTTC.